A single sample is the source of the 10 T cell receptor beta chains below, sequenced in a study of CD8 T cells in ankylosing spondylitis. Findings and limits, study-wide: Seemingly distinctive of ankylosing spondylitis blood was a TCR beta motif formed by eight highly homologous variants.

Their recognized antigens are unknown. Using its own MiXCR run on the 5' RACE reads, TCRdb lists one record per CDR3 protein. The sample contains about 840,000 distinct CDR3 sequences, approximately 12% of which appear only once. The material sequenced was blood, either unsorted or a sorted T cell fraction (not recorded which). These receptors were collected from a male donor with ankylosing spondylitis.

The chain uses TRBV28 and TRBJ2-7; 7 positions agree with TRBD1. This CDR3 is built from 14 residues. Germline V CDR1 and CDR2: MDHEN, SYDVKM. Unmatched junction bases numbered 10, after V lost 8 bases and J lost 3 bases. The CDR3 here is CASLTSGQHYEQYF. The CDR3 DNA follows: TGTGCCAGCCTAACCTCGGGACAGCACTACGAGCAGTACTTC.

This clonotype turned up a few times. The J gene is TRBJ1-1, the V gene TRBV27, with 8 bases matching TRBD1. Germline CDR1 reads MNHEY; CDR2 reads SMNVEV (reference sequence). The CDR3 covers 15 residues. The V gene end was trimmed by 5 bases and the J gene end by 1 base; junction bases not matched to a gene: 6. This chain's CDR3 is CASSVTGVWNTEAFF. The CDR3 nucleotides read TGTGCCAGCAGTGTGACAGGGGTATGGAACACTGAAGCTTTCTTT.

In its sample, this clonotype was seen once. The chain joins TRBV7-9 to TRBJ2-5; TRBD2 aligns across 7 bases. Germline CDR1 and CDR2: SEHNR and FQNEAQ (reference sequence). The CDR3 is 15 amino acids. Losses at the gene ends were 7 bases for V and 2 bases for J; bases not matched to a gene: 10. The CDR3 sequence: CASTVIGLGQETQYF. The DNA for the CDR3 is TGTGCCAGCACCGTAATAGGACTAGGGCAAGAGACCCAGTACTTC. Variable domain in full (rest from reference TRBV7-9 and TRBJ2-5): DTGVSQNPRHKITKRGQNVTFRCDPISEHNRLYWYRQTLGQGPEFLTYFQNEAQLEKSRLLSDRFSAERPKGSFSTLEIQRTEQGDSAMYLCASTVIGLGQETQYFGPGTRLLVL.

This clonotype was observed a few times. This chain connects TRBV28 to TRBJ2-5; no reliable D call. V lost 3 bases to trimming and J lost 7 bases, with 9 bases between them. CDR1 MDHEN and CDR2 SYDVKM come from the germline V gene. CDR3 length equals 12 residues. CDR3 DNA: TGTGCCAGCAGTTTGGGTCATCCGACCCAGTACTTC. Translation: CASSLGHPTQYF.

The chain combines TRBV6-1 with TRBJ2-3, with 7 bases matching TRBD1. CDR3 length: 14 residues. Germline V gene sequence: CDR1 MNHNS, CDR2 SASEGT. With V trimmed by 6 bases and J by 3 bases, 6 bases remained unmatched. The DNA for the CDR3 is TGTGCCAGCAGCCGACAGGGTTTAACAGATACGCAGTATTTT. Amino acids: CASSRQGLTDTQYF.

This clonotype was picked up a small number of times. The gene calls are TRBV7-2 and TRBJ2-1; no firm D call. Germline assignment: CDR1 SGHTA and CDR2 FQGNSA. The CDR3 is 16 amino acids. Between the trimmed V and J ends, which lost 2 bases and 2 bases, there was a span of 13 bases. The chain's CDR3 is CASSLMVRKTYNEQFF. CDR3 nucleotides: TGTGCCAGCAGCTTAATGGTTAGAAAGACCTACAATGAGCAGTTCTTC.

V and J are TRBV20-1 and TRBJ2-3; 7 bases are shared with TRBD2. Trimming removed 8 bases from V and 0 bases from J; junction bases left unmatched: 8. Germline CDR1 and CDR2: DFQATT and SNEGSKA (reference sequence). CDR3 size: 14 residues. Written as DNA, the CDR3 is TGCAGTCCGTCTCTAGCGGCTAGCACAGATACGCAGTATTTT. This sequence encodes CSPSLAASTDTQYF.

This clonotype occurred once. The rearrangement links TRBV4-2 to TRBJ1-6; D ambiguous. This CDR3 region has 15 residues. V gave up 0 bases and J gave up 4 bases, with 7 bases separating them. Germline CDR1 and CDR2: LGHNA and YNFKEQ. The CDR3 loop reads CASSQDLKYNSPLHF. DNA for the CDR3: TGTGCCAGCAGCCAAGATCTCAAATATAATTCACCCCTCCACTTT.

This clonotype was observed a handful of times. V and J are TRBV20-1 and TRBJ1-4; TRBD1 matches at 12 bases. V lost 4 bases to trimming and J lost 7 bases; unmatched junction nucleotides: 7. The CDR3 covers 15 residues. Germline CDR1 and CDR2: DFQATT and SNEGSKA (reference sequence). Here the CDR3 reads CSAKPGTGGGEKLFF. Written as DNA, the CDR3 is TGCAGTGCTAAACCCGGGACAGGGGGCGGTGAAAAACTGTTTTTT.

The table lists this clonotype with a few counts. The CDR3 here is CASTPTHGSYNEQFF. CDR3 coding DNA: TGCGCCAGCACCCCTACCCATGGGTCCTACAATGAGCAGTTCTTC. The chain couples TRBV5-1 to TRBJ2-1; D is undetermined. CDR1 is SGHRS and CDR2 is YFSETQ in the germline V gene. Deletions cut 6 bases from V and 1 base from J, with 14 bases between. This CDR3 comprises 15 residues.